This T cell receptor (beta chain) emerged from a study of shared clonotypes between healthy human individuals (dated by TCRdb to 2019 to 2021). Notes on the research overall: A couple of women and a few men aged 18 to 49 years were included in the cohort. To estimate repertoire size and how much clonotype sharing occurs between individuals, the study deeply sequenced the blood TCR repertoires of 4 to 6 healthy adults. For each donor, CD4 naive and CD4 memory were each run on three plates, CD8 naive on two plates, and CD8 memory on one plate. Libraries were prepared and TCR repertoires were sequenced by different laboratories using diverse techniques, in order to increase sequencing depth and limit assay-specific biases. Per donor, leukapheresis produced somewhere between about 0.9 and 10 billion PBMCs.

On the study overall, not on this receptor specifically: Pairwise subsampling indicated that sequencing depth was expected to affect the degree of clonotype sharing among donors. Sampling was restricted to blood, and TCR repertoires in tissues likely differ from the TCR repertoires found in blood. Clonotypes shared by all four sorted-subset donors showed higher generation probabilities than non-shared clonotypes. Rarefaction of sorted-subset datasets indicated incomplete sequencing despite the large sequencing depth. The genetic and exposure-history diversity represented was limited by the small number of donors. When a few donors were compared, the shared fraction of clonotypes was about 5% for naive CD4, about 4% for naive CD8, more than 2% for memory CD4, and around 0.37% for memory CD8. Naive subsets generally had larger estimated clonotype richness than memory subsets did.

Between the V and J ends, shortened by 6 bases and 4 bases respectively, the junction contains 14 bases. From the germline V gene, CDR1 is KGHSH and CDR2 is LQKENI. There are 14 amino acids in the CDR3, from cysteine to phenylalanine inclusive. Kept here is only the CDR3 DNA, which spans 42 bases and is read in frame from base 1. Using the deep immunoSEQ assay, TCR CDR3 regions were amplified from genomic DNA by multiplex PCR. For each cell subset, the extracted genomic DNA was distributed evenly across all wells of several immunoSEQ 96-well plates, and each plate served as one replicate. For sorted subsets, around 200 ng genomic DNA, equal to some 30,000 T cell genomes, was loaded into each replicate PCR. Purified libraries were quantified with a Qubit 3.0 fluorometer, sized on a Bioanalyzer 2100, and re-quantified with the KAPA Library Quantification kit. A separate single-read 150-cycle Illumina NextSeq 550 flow cell was used to sequence each immunoSEQ 96-well plate. The study's own analysis went as follows. Because only junctional sequences without quality scores were contained in the immunoSEQ output, filtering matching that applied to full-length reads could not be performed. To assign V/J genes and CDR3, sequences were annotated against IMGT germline references using PyIR, a Python wrapper for IgBLAST v1.9. Any read was removed if the V/J assignment was weak (E-value above 1e-6), the CDR3 was missing, or the read contained stop codons, out-of-frame junctions, or ambiguous translated residues. V3J clonotypes were defined by identical inferred V gene, J gene, and CDR3 amino acid sequence. Percentage overlap between repertoires was computed as shared unique clonotypes divided by the size of the smaller repertoire. Three approaches were used to assess repertoire richness: RTK rarefaction, the Chao1 estimator, and Recon v2.1 estimates of unobserved clonotypes. OLGA was used to compute generation probabilities for all TCRbeta clonotypes that the gDNA method yielded from a handful of donors. This immuneACCESS table, as held by TCRdb, lists in-frame sequences with V and J called but not all clones. Of the missing ones, under half trace to an unresolved V gene in checked studies; the others have no known cause. V, J and clone size derive from that table, while D and trimming were established from the DNA sequence. The table for this sample lists 950,000 to 1,100,000 clones; about 80% of them were counted only once. The ten largest account for roughly 0.62% of the sample.

The donors were healthy, HIV-negative adults with no recently reported acute infections or vaccinations. Every donor was a Caucasian adult residing in Nashville, Tennessee, USA. Magnetic negative selection was used to enrich CD4+ T cells, after which naive cells were positively selected on CD45RA and the negative fraction became the memory subset. Blood was obtained by leukapheresis, after which PBMCs were separated by Ficoll-Histopaque density gradient centrifugation and cryopreserved in liquid nitrogen vapor phase. Analytical flow cytometry was used to check the purity and quantity of each magnetically sorted T cell population. Each sorted fraction had its genomic DNA isolated and then quantified by UV absorbance on a Nanodrop 2000c. Concerning this clone itself: What antigen it recognizes has not been identified. No quality values exist for individual bases; no much larger clone is one base distant.

Sequenced material: memory CD4+ T cells from PBMCs. This specimen's cell subset or site label, per the study, means: CD45RA-negative fraction. The receptor was isolated from a man younger than 35 in good health. Some clones in this sample may be carry-over from other donors' samples. This sequence uses TRBV18 and TRBJ2-3, with no D gene named confidently. This receptor carries the CDR3 CASSGWLVADTQYF. The sequenced DNA: TGTGCCAGCTCGGGTTGGCTGGTCGCAGATACGCAGTATTTT.